This record covers a single T cell receptor beta chain. Its specificity is not known. This CDR3 has 13 amino acids. V lost 5 bases and J 4 bases, leaving 12 bases between the germline ends. Germline V lookup: CDR1 SGHAT, CDR2 FQNNGV. This entry is derived from a study of cytomegalovirus exposure and HLA in healthy donors. About the research overall: Out of 150 million to 200 million T cells, an earlier analysis found more than 95 million unique TCR beta sequences in total.

Study-wide results and caveats: Trimming of TCR beta V- and J-genes showed a link, identified in a later analysis, to a missense DCLRE1C variant. Later analysis identified about 17,000 TCR beta sequences associated with HLA alleles, using a false discovery rate threshold of 0.05. In all likelihood, a cluster of highly shared sequence variants was a sequencing artifact.

PCR employed 60 Vbeta and 13 Jbeta primers. Profiling relied on immunoSEQ multiplex PCR, and the TCRdb table lists in-frame clones only, not all of them. Of about 240,000 clones in the sample, 80% to 90% were seen once. The source is a girl under 10 years old in good health and CMV-seronegative. The sequenced material came from PBMCs. This chain links TRBV11-2 with TRBJ2-7; maybe TRBD2 (5 bases). CDR3 sequence: CASSLRRTYEQYF. For the CDR3, the DNA is TGTGCCAGCAGCCTTCGGCGGACTTACGAGCAGTACTTC.